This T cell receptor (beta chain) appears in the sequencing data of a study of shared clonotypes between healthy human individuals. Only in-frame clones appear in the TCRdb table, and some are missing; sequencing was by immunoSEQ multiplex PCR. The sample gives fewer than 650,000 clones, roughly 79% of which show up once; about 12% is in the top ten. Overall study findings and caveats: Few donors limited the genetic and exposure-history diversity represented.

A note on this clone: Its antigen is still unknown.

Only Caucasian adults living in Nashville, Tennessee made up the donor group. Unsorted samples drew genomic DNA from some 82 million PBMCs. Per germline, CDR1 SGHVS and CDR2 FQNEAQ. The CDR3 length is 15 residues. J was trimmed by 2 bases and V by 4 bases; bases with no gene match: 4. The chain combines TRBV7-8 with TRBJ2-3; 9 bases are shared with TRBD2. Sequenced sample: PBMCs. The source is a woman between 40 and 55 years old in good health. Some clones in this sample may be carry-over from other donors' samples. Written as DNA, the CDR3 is TGTGCCAGCAGCTCCAGACTAGCGGCCACAGATACGCAGTATTTT. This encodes CASSSRLAATDTQYF.